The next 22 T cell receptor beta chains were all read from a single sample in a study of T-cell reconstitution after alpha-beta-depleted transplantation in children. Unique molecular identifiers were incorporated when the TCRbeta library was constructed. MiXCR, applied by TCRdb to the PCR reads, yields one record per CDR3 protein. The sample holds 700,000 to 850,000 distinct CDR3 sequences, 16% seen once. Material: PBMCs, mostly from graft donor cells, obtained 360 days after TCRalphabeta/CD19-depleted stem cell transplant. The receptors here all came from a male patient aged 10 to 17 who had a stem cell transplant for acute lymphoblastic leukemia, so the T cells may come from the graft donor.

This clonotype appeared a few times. In nucleotides, the CDR3 is TGTGCCATCCCGCGGGGTGAGGGTTCCTACAATGAGCAGTTCTTC. Translation: CAIPRGEGSYNEQFF. The chain joins TRBV7-9 to TRBJ2-1; D might be TRBD2 (6 bases). V was pared by 10 bases and J by 1 base, with 17 bases between. This CDR3 region has 15 residues. In germline, CDR1 is SEHNR, CDR2 FQNEAQ (reference sequence).

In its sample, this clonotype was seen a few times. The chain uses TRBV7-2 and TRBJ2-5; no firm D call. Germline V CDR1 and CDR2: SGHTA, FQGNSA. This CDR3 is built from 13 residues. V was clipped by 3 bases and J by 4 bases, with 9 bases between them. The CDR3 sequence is CASSFFGRETQYF. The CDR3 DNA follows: TGTGCCAGCAGCTTTTTCGGGCGAGAGACCCAGTACTTC.

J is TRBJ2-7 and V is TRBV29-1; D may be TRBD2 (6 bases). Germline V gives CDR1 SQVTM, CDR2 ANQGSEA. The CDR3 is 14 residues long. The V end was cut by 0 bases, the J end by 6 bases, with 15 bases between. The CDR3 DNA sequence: TGCAGCGTTGAAGATGTGGGTCGGGAGCGCGAGCAGTACTTC. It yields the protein CSVEDVGREREQYF.

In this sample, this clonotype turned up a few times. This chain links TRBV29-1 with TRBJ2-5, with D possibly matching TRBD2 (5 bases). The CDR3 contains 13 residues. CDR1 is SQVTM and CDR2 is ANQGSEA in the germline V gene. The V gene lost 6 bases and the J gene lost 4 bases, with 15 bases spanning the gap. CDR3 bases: TGCAGCGTCCTACGCGTAGCGTTAGAGACCCAGTACTTC. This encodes CSVLRVALETQYF.

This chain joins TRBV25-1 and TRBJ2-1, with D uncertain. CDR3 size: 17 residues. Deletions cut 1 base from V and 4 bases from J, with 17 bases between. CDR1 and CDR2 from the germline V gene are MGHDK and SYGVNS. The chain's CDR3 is CASSELGDWFAYNEQFF. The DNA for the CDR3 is TGTGCCAGCAGTGAATTGGGTGACTGGTTTGCGTACAATGAGCAGTTCTTC.

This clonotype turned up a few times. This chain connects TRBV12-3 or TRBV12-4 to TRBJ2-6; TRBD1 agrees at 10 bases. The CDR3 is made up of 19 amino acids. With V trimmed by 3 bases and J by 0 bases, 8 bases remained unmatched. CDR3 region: CASSFSGDRGLSGANVLTF. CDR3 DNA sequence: TGTGCCAGCAGTTTTAGTGGGGACAGGGGCCTCTCTGGGGCCAACGTCCTGACTTTC.

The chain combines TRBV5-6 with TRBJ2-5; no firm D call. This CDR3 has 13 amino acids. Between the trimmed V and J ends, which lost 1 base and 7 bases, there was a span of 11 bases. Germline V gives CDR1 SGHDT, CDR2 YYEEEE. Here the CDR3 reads CASSLIVFRTQYF. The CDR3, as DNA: TGTGCCAGCAGCTTGATAGTTTTTCGGACCCAGTACTTC.

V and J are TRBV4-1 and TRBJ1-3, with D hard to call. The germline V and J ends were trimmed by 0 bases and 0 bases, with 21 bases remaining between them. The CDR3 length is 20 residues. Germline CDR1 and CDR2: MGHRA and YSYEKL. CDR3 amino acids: CASSQEEFPRSSSSGNTIYF. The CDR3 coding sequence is TGCGCCAGCAGCCAAGAAGAGTTCCCTAGGTCCTCCTCCTCTGGAAACACCATATATTTT.

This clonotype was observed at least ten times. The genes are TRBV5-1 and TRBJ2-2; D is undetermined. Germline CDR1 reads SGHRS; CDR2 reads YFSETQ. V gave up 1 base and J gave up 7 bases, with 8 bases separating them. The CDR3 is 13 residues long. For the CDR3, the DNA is TGCGCCAGCAGCTTGAGGGTGGACGGGGAGCTGTTTTTT. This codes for CASSLRVDGELFF.

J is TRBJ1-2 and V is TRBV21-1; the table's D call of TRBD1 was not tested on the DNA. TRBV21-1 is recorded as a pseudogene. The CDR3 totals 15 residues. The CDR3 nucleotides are TGTGCCAGCAGCAAATCAACAGGGAGAAACTATGGCTACACCTTC. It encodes CASSKSTGRNYGYTF.

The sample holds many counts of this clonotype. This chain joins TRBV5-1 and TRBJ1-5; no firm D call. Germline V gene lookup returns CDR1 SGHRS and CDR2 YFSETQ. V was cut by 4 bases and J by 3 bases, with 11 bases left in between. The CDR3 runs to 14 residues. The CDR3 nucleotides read TGCGCCAGCAGCGCGGACTTTAACAATCAGCCCCAGCATTTT. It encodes CASSADFNNQPQHF.

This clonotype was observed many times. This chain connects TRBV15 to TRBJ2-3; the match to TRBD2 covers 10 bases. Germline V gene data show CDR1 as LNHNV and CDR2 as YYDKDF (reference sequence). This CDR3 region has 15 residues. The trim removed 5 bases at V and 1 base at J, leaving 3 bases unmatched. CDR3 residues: CATSGGLAGTDTQYF. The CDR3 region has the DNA TGTGCCACCAGCGGAGGACTAGCGGGCACAGATACGCAGTATTTT. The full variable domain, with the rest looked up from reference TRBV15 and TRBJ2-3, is DAMVIQNPRYQVTQFGKPVTLSCSQTLNHNVMYWYQQKSSQAPKLLFHYYDKDFNNEADTPDNFQSRRPNTSFCFLDIRSPGLGDTAMYLCATSGGLAGTDTQYFGPGTRLTVL.

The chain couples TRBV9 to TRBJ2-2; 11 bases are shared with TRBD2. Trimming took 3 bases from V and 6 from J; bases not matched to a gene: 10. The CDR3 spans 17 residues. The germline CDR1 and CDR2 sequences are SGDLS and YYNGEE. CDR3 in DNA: TGTGCCAGCAGCGAAGCGGGACTAGCGGCCGAGGCCGGGGAGCTGTTTTTT. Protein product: CASSEAGLAAEAGELFF.

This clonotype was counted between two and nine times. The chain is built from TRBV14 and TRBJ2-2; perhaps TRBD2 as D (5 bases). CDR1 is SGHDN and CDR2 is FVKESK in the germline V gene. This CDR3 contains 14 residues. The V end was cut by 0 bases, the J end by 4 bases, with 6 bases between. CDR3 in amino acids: CASSQERATGELFF. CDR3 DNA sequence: TGTGCCAGCAGCCAAGAGAGGGCCACCGGGGAGCTGTTTTTT.

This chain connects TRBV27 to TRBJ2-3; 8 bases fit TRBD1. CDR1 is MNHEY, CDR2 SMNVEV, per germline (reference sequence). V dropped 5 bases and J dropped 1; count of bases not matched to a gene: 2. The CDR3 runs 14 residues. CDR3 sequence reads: CASSAGQGTDTQYF. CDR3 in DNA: TGTGCCAGCAGTGCGGGACAGGGCACAGATACGCAGTATTTT.

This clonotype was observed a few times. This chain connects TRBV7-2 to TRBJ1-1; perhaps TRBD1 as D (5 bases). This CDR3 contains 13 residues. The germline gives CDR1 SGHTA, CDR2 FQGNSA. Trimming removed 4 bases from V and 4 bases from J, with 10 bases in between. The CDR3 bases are TGTGCCAGCAGCTGGGACGGAACCACTGAAGCTTTCTTT. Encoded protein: CASSWDGTTEAFF. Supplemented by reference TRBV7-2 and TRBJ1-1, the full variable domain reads GAGVSQSPSNKVTEKGKDVELRCDPISGHTALYWYRQSLGQGLEFLIYFQGNSAPDKSGLPSDRFSAERTGGSVSTLTIQRTQQEDSAVYLCASSWDGTTEAFFGQGTRLTVV.

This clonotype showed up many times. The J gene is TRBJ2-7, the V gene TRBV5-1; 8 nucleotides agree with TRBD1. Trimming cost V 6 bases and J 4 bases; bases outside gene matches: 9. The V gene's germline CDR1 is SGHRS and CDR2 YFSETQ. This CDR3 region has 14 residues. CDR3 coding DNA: TGCGCCAGCACCCCCGGACAGGGAGCGTACGAGCAGTACTTC. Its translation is CASTPGQGAYEQYF.

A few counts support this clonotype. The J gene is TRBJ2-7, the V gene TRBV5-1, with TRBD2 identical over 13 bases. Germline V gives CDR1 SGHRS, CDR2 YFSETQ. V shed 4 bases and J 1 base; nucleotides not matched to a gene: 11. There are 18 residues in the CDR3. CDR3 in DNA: TGCGCCAGCAGCCCGGTCCCGGGACTAGCGGGATCTTCCTACGAGCAGTACTTC. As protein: CASSPVPGLAGSSYEQYF.

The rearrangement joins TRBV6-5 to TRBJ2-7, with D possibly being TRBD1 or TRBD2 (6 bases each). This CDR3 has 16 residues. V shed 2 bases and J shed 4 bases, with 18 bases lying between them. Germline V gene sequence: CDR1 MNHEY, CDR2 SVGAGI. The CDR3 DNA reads TGTGCCAGCAGTTACGGGATCTGGGGGGCGGGGTACGAGCAGTACTTC. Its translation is CASSYGIWGAGYEQYF.

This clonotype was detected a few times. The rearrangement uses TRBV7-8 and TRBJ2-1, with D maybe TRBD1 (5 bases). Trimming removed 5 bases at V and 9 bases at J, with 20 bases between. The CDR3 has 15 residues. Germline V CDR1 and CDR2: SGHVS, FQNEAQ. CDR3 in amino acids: CASSGPGGASGEQFF. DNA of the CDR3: TGTGCCAGCAGCGGCCCCGGTGGGGCCTCGGGTGAGCAGTTCTTC. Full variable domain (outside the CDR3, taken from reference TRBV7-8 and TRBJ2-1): GAGVSQSPRYKVAKRGQDVALRCDPISGHVSLFWYQQALGQGPEFLTYFQNEAQLDKSGLPSDRFFAERPEGSVSTLKIQRTQQEDSAVYLCASSGPGGASGEQFFGPGTRLTVL.

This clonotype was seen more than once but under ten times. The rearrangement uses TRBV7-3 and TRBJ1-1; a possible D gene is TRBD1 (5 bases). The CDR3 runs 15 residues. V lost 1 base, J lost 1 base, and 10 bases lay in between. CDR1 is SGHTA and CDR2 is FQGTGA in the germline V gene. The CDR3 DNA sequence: TGTGCCAGCAGCTTAATGGGGCAACAGAACACTGAAGCTTTCTTT. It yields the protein CASSLMGQQNTEAFF.

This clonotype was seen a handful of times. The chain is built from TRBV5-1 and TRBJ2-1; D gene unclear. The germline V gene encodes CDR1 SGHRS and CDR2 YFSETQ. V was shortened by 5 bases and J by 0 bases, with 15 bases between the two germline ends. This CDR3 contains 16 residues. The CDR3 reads CASRPRVQSSYNEQFF. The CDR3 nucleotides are TGCGCCAGCAGGCCTCGAGTGCAAAGCTCCTACAATGAGCAGTTCTTC.